The following is a T cell receptor (beta chain) sequence with its context. The data are from a study of blood T cell repertoires in COVID-19. Study information: Samples of COVID-19 (acute and convalescent) were obtained from the United States, Italy and Spain. From T cells, B-cell-depleted T cells, or PBMCs came the material, which was cDNA or gDNA.

Germline CDR1 and CDR2: SGDLS and YYNGEE. The CDR3 sequence is 13 residues long. V shed 4 bases and J shed 4 bases, with 11 bases lying between them. Original methodology: The authors estimated nucleated cell counts from reference gene primer amplification. The assay was immunoSEQ multiplex PCR, and TCRdb's table has in-frame clones only and misses some. From that table come the V and J calls and clone size; the DNA was used to work out D and trimming. The sample includes about 120,000 clones, approximately 90% of them seen just once. The J gene is TRBJ1-2, the V gene TRBV9; the D is unclear. This receptor was taken from a woman over 75 with acute or convalescent COVID-19. Sequencing input: peripheral blood. CDR3 in amino acids: CASSSLVGYGYTF. In nucleotides, the CDR3 is TGTGCCAGCAGCTCGTTGGTCGGCTATGGCTACACCTTC.